This T cell receptor (beta chain) stems from a study of cytomegalovirus exposure and HLA in healthy donors. The V gene's germline CDR1 is MNHNS and CDR2 SASEGT. V lost 6 bases and J 3 bases, leaving 6 bases between the germline ends. The length of the CDR3 is 11 residues. The donors belonged to the roughly 110-subject validation cohort, separate from the roughly 700-subject first cohort. General study findings and limits: Whilst most TCR sequences proved rare, a subset of public TCRs occurred across many donors.

As to this clone: Its antigen is undetermined.

Only in-frame clones appear in the TCRdb table, and some are missing; sequencing was by immunoSEQ multiplex PCR. The sample has approximately 230,000 clones, more than 75% seen once. The sequence was obtained from a man between 18 and 35 years old in good health and CMV-seropositive. The sequencing sample was made of PBMCs. This chain links TRBV6-1 with TRBJ2-7, with no clear D. CDR3 DNA sequence: TGTGCCAGCAGCCCGCTCTACGAGCAGTACTTC. Translation: CASSPLYEQYF.